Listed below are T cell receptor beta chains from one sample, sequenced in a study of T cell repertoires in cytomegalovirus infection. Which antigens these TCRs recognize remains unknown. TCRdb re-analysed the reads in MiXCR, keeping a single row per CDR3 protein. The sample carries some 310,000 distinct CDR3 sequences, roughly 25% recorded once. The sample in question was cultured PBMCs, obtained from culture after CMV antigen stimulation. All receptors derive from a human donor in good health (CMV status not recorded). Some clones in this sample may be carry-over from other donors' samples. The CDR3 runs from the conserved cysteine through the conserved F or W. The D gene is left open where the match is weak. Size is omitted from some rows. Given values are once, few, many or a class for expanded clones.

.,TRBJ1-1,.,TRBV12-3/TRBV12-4,CASRGMNTEAFF,TGTGCCAGCAGGGGTATGAACACTGAAGCTTTCTTT
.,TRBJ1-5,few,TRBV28,CASRLGRQDQPQHF,TGTGCCAGCAGACTTGGACGACAAGATCAGCCCCAGCATTTT
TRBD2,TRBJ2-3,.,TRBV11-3,CASSSRLGTSGVTDTQYF,TGTGCCAGCAGCTCCCGCTTGGGGACTAGCGGGGTCACAGATACGCAGTATTTT
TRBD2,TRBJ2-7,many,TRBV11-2,CASSFLLSLAGGYEQYF,TGTGCCAGCAGCTTCCTCCTTAGTCTAGCGGGAGGATACGAGCAGTACTTC
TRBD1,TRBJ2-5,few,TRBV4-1,CASSQQGVEETQYF,TGCGCCAGCAGCCAACAGGGGGTAGAAGAGACCCAGTACTTC
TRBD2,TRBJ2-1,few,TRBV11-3,CASSFELAGGGEQFF,TGTGCCAGCAGCTTCGAACTAGCGGGAGGAGGTGAGCAGTTCTTC
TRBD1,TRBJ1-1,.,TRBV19,CASSTLGQGGIGAFF,TGTGCCAGTAGTACCCTCGGACAGGGGGGCATTGGCGCTTTCTTT
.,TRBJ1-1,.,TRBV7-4,CASTLGRPPSEAFF,TGTGCCAGCACTCTAGGGAGGCCCCCGAGTGAAGCTTTCTTT
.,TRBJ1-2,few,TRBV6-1,CASSEQWGADYGYTF,TGTGCCAGCAGTGAGCAATGGGGCGCGGACTATGGCTACACCTTC
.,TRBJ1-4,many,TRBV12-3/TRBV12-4,CASSLGQGDKKLFF,TGTGCCAGCAGTTTAGGGCAGGGAGACAAGAAACTGTTTTTT
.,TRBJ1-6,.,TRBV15,CATSRDWQENSPLHF,TGTGCCACCAGCAGAGATTGGCAGGAAAATTCACCCCTCCACTTT
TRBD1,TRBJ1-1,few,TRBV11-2,CASSVTGGAFF,TGTGCCAGCAGCGTAACAGGGGGAGCTTTCTTT
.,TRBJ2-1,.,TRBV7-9,CASSLGLDEQFF,TGTGCCAGCAGCTTAGGGTTGGATGAGCAGTTCTTC
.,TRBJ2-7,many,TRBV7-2,CASSARDRTYEQYF,TGTGCCAGCAGCGCCCGGGACCGCACCTACGAGCAGTACTTC
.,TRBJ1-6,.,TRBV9,CASSVPNSPLHF,TGTGCCAGCAGCGTACCTAATTCACCCCTCCACTTT
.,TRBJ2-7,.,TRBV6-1,CASRHGTYEQYF,TGTGCCAGCAGGCACGGAACCTACGAGCAGTACTTC
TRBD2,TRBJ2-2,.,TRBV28,CASGLAGVWTGELFF,TGTGCCAGCGGACTAGCGGGAGTATGGACCGGGGAGCTGTTTTTT
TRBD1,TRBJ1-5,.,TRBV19,CASSYGQGVDQPQHF,TGTGCCAGTAGTTATGGACAGGGTGTGGACCAGCCCCAGCATTTT
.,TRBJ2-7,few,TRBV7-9,CASSGEGEQYF,TGTGCCAGCAGCGGAGAGGGAGAGCAGTACTTC
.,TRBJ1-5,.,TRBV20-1,CSARSWLGAWQPQHF,TGCAGTGCTAGAAGTTGGTTGGGGGCCTGGCAGCCCCAGCATTTT
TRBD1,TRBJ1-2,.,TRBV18,CASSGVYWTGGKSDYGYTF,TGTGCCAGCTCAGGAGTATATTGGACAGGGGGCAAGTCGGACTATGGCTACACCTTC
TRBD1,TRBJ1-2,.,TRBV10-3,CAIRGQGADYGYTF,TGTGCCATCAGGGGACAGGGGGCTGACTATGGCTACACCTTC
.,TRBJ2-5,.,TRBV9,CASSVDPGRETQYF,TGTGCCAGCAGCGTAGATCCGGGGCGAGAGACCCAGTACTTC
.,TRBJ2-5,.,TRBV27,CASSFWQTKETQYF,TGTGCCAGCAGTTTTTGGCAGACCAAGGAGACCCAGTACTTC
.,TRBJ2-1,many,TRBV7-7,CASSLAGGIGAYNEQFF,TGTGCCAGCAGCTTAGCGGGCGGGATAGGGGCCTACAATGAGCAGTTCTTC